The clone carrying this T cell receptor beta chain came up once. Its matching antigen is unknown. The CDR3 is 14 residues long. Germline lookup yields CDR1 SGHDN and CDR2 FVKESK. Between the trimmed V and J ends, which lost 0 bases and 10 bases, there was a span of 10 bases. The sample belongs to a study of chemoradiotherapy in HPV16-positive cancers. Looking at the study overall: Candidate HPV-specific clones and shared TCR motifs came from a couple of HPV16-positive patients. Regarding the study as a whole: Candidate HPV-specific clones and E7-related TCR motifs grew in tumor during treatment. The functional HPV-specific definition rests on just a couple of HPV16-positive patients. For HPV16-positive patients, expanding HPV-responsive T cells associated with longer recurrence-free survival.

Sequenced by immunoSEQ multiplex PCR; TCRdb stores in-frame clones only, minus some. The sample consists of 45,000 to 60,000 clones, roughly nine tenths of them appearing once. V and J are TRBV14 and TRBJ1-6; no clear D gene. This specimen was blood, taken from a patient who underwent chemoradiotherapy. The clonotype comes from a human donor with HPV-associated anogenital cancer. In nucleotides, the CDR3 is TGTGCCAGCAGCCAAGAGTCCGACCTCTCACCCCTCCACTTT. Protein product: CASSQESDLSPLHF.